The 29 T cell receptor beta chains below all came from one sample that was sequenced in a study of T cells in tuberculosis. Profiling relied on immunoSEQ multiplex PCR, and the TCRdb table lists in-frame clones only, not all of them. The sample holds tens of thousands of clones, about 95% seen once. Time point described: new active TB diagnosis, blood taken before or within 7 days of starting treatment. This material consisted of PBMCs, taken at tuberculosis diagnosis. The receptor source for this set is an adult with tuberculosis.

V and J are TRBV15 and TRBJ1-1; TRBD1 matches 7 bases. Losses at the gene ends were 1 base for V and 4 bases for J; bases not matched to a gene: 3. The germline CDR1 and CDR2 sequences are LNHNV and YYDKDF (reference sequence). This CDR3 contains 14 residues. CDR3 in amino acids: CATSRGQGVTEAFF. Here the CDR3 DNA reads TGTGCCACCAGCAGAGGACAGGGTGTCACTGAAGCTTTCTTT.

The V and J genes are TRBV6-1 and TRBJ2-3, with a tentative D call TRBD2 (6 bases). V dropped 3 bases and J dropped 2 bases, with 18 bases sitting between them. CDR1 and CDR2 from the germline V gene are MNHNS and SASEGT. The CDR3 totals 17 residues. The CDR3 reads CASSEEGSGWITDTQYF. The CDR3 nucleotides are TGTGCCAGCAGTGAGGAGGGGTCGGGATGGATCACAGATACGCAGTATTTT.

DNA for the CDR3: TGTGCCAGCAGCTTAGTCCCGGGGAACACTGAAGCTTTCTTT. Translating it yields CASSLVPGNTEAFF. The gene calls are TRBV11-2 and TRBJ1-1; D is unclear. The V end lost 1 base, the J end lost 1 base, and 7 bases lay between the germline ends. The CDR3 spans 14 residues. Looked up from germline, CDR1 is SGHAT and CDR2 is FQNNGV. The variable domain in full, with the rest retrieved from reference TRBV11-2 and TRBJ1-1, is EAGVAQSPRYKIIEKRQSVAFWCNPISGHATLYWYQQILGQGPKLLIQFQNNGVVDDSQLPKDRFSAERLKGVDSTLKIQPAKLEDSAVYLCASSLVPGNTEAFFGQGTRLTVV.

This chain connects TRBV11-2 to TRBJ2-2, with D perhaps matching TRBD2 (5 bases). V lost 1 base, J lost 4 bases, and 7 bases lay in between. Germline CDR1 and CDR2: SGHAT and FQNNGV. The CDR3 has 14 residues. Written as DNA, the CDR3 is TGTGCCAGCAGCTTAGTACGGGGCACCGGGGAGCTGTTTTTT. Translated: CASSLVRGTGELFF.

V usage is TRBV15 and J usage is TRBJ1-2; D uncertain. This CDR3 has 14 residues. CDR1 is LNHNV and CDR2 is YYDKDF in the germline V gene (reference sequence). V was pared by 0 bases and J by 8 bases, with 13 bases between. For the CDR3, the DNA is TGTGCCACCAGCAGAGAACTTTCTTCTCCAGGCTACACCTTC. It specifies CATSRELSSPGYTF.

The chain is built from TRBV13 and TRBJ2-3; D not resolved. V was pared by 4 bases and J by 5 bases, with 4 bases between. CDR1 and CDR2 from the germline V gene are PRHDT and FYEKMQ (reference sequence). CDR3 length: 11 residues. The CDR3 DNA reads TGTGCCAGCAGCTCTCGAGATACGCAGTATTTT. It is translated as CASSSRDTQYF.

The chain is built from TRBV10-3 and TRBJ1-1; D possibly corresponds to TRBD1 (5 bases). Trimming removed 10 bases at V and 1 base at J, with 13 bases between. CDR1 and CDR2 from the germline V gene are ENHRY and SYGVKD. The CDR3 totals 13 residues. CDR3 amino acids: CATDSAPNTEAFF. For the CDR3, the DNA is TGTGCCACCGACAGCGCCCCGAACACTGAAGCTTTCTTT.

This rearrangement joins TRBV11-3 to TRBJ1-1; D unclear. Between the trimmed V and J ends, which lost 0 bases and 5 bases, there was a span of 7 bases. Germline V gene sequence: CDR1 SGHNT, CDR2 YENEEA. The CDR3 is 13 residues long. CDR3 sequence reads: CASSLEFGTEAFF. The CDR3 DNA is TGTGCCAGCAGCTTAGAATTCGGGACTGAAGCTTTCTTT.

V gene TRBV19 combines with J gene TRBJ2-1, with D perhaps matching TRBD2 (6 bases). Trimming took off 8 bases at V and 8 bases at J, with 22 bases between the two ends. The length of the CDR3 is 15 residues. Germline CDR1 is LNHDA and CDR2 is SQIVND (reference sequence). Written as DNA, the CDR3 is TGTGCCAGTCGGTCTTGGTGGGAGGAACTTGATGAGCAGTTCTTC. Protein: CASRSWWEELDEQFF.

The chain uses TRBV19 and TRBJ1-5; D uncertain. With 3 bases removed from V and 6 bases from J, the gap between germline ends came to 12 bases. The CDR3 contains 14 residues. Germline-derived CDR1 and CDR2 are LNHDA and SQIVND (reference sequence). The DNA for the CDR3 is TGTGCCAGTAGTATTAGGGAGTTCGGTCAGCCCCAGCATTTT. Its protein product is CASSIREFGQPQHF. Supplemented by reference TRBV19 and TRBJ1-5, the full variable domain reads DGGITQSPKYLFRKEGQNVTLSCEQNLNHDAMYWYRQDPGQGLRLIYYSQIVNDFQKGDIAEGYSVSREKKESFPLTVTSAQKNPTAFYLCASSIREFGQPQHFGDGTRLSIL.

The J gene is TRBJ2-4, the V gene TRBV19; 7 nucleotides agree with TRBD1. CDR3 length: 14 residues. J was trimmed by 10 bases and V by 8 bases; bases with no gene match: 14. Germline V gene lookup returns CDR1 LNHDA and CDR2 SQIVND (reference sequence). In DNA, the CDR3 is TGTGCCAGTCAGACCAAGGACAGGCCCCGGATTCAGTACTTC. It encodes CASQTKDRPRIQYF.

This chain joins TRBV18 and TRBJ2-7; 9 bases align to TRBD1. Germline V lookup: CDR1 KGHSH, CDR2 LQKENI. This CDR3 region has 15 residues. Trimming took 3 bases from V and 6 from J; bases not matched to a gene: 9. The CDR3 spells CASSPIGTGFREQYF. CDR3 DNA sequence: TGTGCCAGCTCACCCATAGGGACAGGGTTCCGCGAGCAGTACTTC. Full variable domain (outside the CDR3, taken from reference TRBV18 and TRBJ2-7): NAGVMQNPRHLVRRRGQEARLRCSPMKGHSHVYWYRQLPEEGLKFMVYLQKENIIDESGMPKERFSAEFPKEGPSILRIQQVVRGDSAAYFCASSPIGTGFREQYFGPGTRLTVT.

The genes are TRBV25-1 and TRBJ2-5; no reliable D call. The CDR3 is 15 amino acids. CDR1 is MGHDK, CDR2 SYGVNS, per germline. V lost 1 base, J lost 4 bases, and 13 bases lay in between. CDR3 DNA sequence: TGTGCCAGCAGTGAATTTGGCAGTATGTTAGAGACCCAGTACTTC. The encoded protein is CASSEFGSMLETQYF.

The chain employs TRBV7-2 and TRBJ1-1; 9 positions match TRBD1. The CDR3 extends over 15 amino acids. Germline V gene lookup returns CDR1 SGHTA and CDR2 FQGNSA. The junction had 7 bases not matched to a gene; V was cut back by 2 bases and J by 6 bases. This CDR3 is CASSLRGTGWAEAFF. In DNA, the CDR3 is TGTGCCAGCAGCTTACGTGGGACAGGGTGGGCTGAAGCTTTCTTT.

CDR3: CASSFISGRVTYNEQFF. The CDR3 region has the DNA TGTGCCAGCAGCTTCATTAGCGGGAGGGTCACCTACAATGAGCAGTTCTTC. This chain uses TRBV7-8 with TRBJ2-1; 11 bases agree with TRBD2. The CDR3 runs to 17 residues. CDR1 is SGHVS, CDR2 FQNEAQ, per germline. Losses at the gene ends were 3 bases for V and 2 bases for J; bases not matched to a gene: 6.

The chain has TRBV5-1 and TRBJ1-5; possibly TRBD1 for D (5 bases). The CDR3 has 16 residues. The V gene lost 0 bases and the J gene lost 0 bases, with 10 bases spanning the gap. Looked up from germline, CDR1 is SGHRS and CDR2 is YFSETQ. CDR3 residues: CASSLGTGYSNQPQHF. The DNA of the CDR3 is TGCGCCAGCAGCTTGGGTACAGGCTATAGCAATCAGCCCCAGCATTTT. Looking up the rest from reference TRBV5-1 and TRBJ1-5 gives the full variable domain: KAGVTQTPRYLIKTRGQQVTLSCSPISGHRSVSWYQQTPGQGLQFLFEYFSETQRNKGNFPGRFSGRQFSNSRSEMNVSTLELGDSALYLCASSLGTGYSNQPQHFGDGTRLSIL.

This chain links TRBV7-2 with TRBJ2-3; no clear D gene. V gave up 1 base and J gave up 5 bases, with 10 bases separating them. CDR1 SGHTA and CDR2 FQGNSA come from the germline V gene. The length of the CDR3 is 14 residues. CDR3 bases: TGTGCCAGCAGCTTAGGGGCAGGCCGAGATACGCAGTATTTT. Its translation: CASSLGAGRDTQYF.

The CDR3 here is CASSLTEGGTQYF. The CDR3 DNA reads as TGTGCCAGCAGTCTCACTGAAGGAGGGACCCAGTACTTC. The chain employs TRBV6-6 and TRBJ2-5, with D maybe TRBD2 (5 bases). The germline V gene has CDR1 MNHNY and CDR2 SVGAGI (reference sequence). The V end was cut by 5 bases, the J end by 7 bases, with 14 bases between. The CDR3 length is 13 residues.

V usage is TRBV28 and J usage is TRBJ1-2; possible D gene TRBD1, 5 bases. CDR3 size: 15 residues. Trimming shortened V by 1 base and J by 4 bases, and 13 bases separated the two germline ends. The germline V gene has CDR1 MDHEN and CDR2 SYDVKM. The CDR3 loop is CASSLSGVTGYGYTF. As DNA, the CDR3 is TGTGCCAGCAGTTTATCGGGGGTAACAGGCTATGGCTACACCTTC.

This clone was detected once. This chain links TRBV20-1 with TRBJ2-7; TRBD2 is a possible D gene (6 bases). The CDR3 sequence is 11 residues long. V was shortened by 3 bases and J by 6 bases, with 9 bases between the two germline ends. Germline CDR1 and CDR2: DFQATT and SNEGSKA (reference sequence). CDR3 DNA: TGCAGTGCTAGGGGGGGAGTCGAGCAGTACTTC. This translates into CSARGGVEQYF.

The genes are TRBV5-1 and TRBJ1-4, with D possibly TRBD1 on 5 matching bases. Trimming stripped 4 bases from V and 4 bases from J, with 8 bases between. The germline CDR1 and CDR2 sequences are SGHRS and YFSETQ. CDR3 length: 13 amino acids. The CDR3 is CASSPGLNEKLFF. The CDR3 coding sequence is TGCGCCAGCAGCCCGGGACTTAATGAAAAACTGTTTTTT.

The J gene is TRBJ2-7, the V gene TRBV19; the D gene is possibly TRBD1 (5 bases). Germline CDR1 is LNHDA and CDR2 is SQIVND (reference sequence). Deletions cut 5 bases from V and 7 bases from J, with 21 bases between. The CDR3 length is 15 residues. CDR3 sequence (DNA): TGTGCCAGTAGTGCACAACAGGACATCAATGGAGAGCAGTACTTC. Its protein is CASSAQQDINGEQYF.

This chain connects TRBV10-1 to TRBJ2-1; 11 bases line up with TRBD2. CDR1 WNHNN and CDR2 SYGVQD come from the germline V gene (reference sequence). The J segment lost 5 bases and the V segment lost 6 bases, leaving 12 bases of the junction unmatched. The CDR3 is 17 residues long. CDR3 sequence reads: CASRLFSRTSGHNEQFF. The CDR3 DNA follows: TGCGCCAGCAGACTATTTTCGAGGACTAGCGGGCACAATGAGCAGTTCTTC.

The gene calls are TRBV29-1 and TRBJ2-3; D remains ambiguous. Germline CDR1 SQVTM, CDR2 ANQGSEA. V lost 6 bases and J lost 2, with 6 bases in between. This CDR3 is built from 11 residues. This CDR3 reads CSVELTDTQYF. CDR3 bases: TGCAGCGTCGAACTCACAGATACGCAGTATTTT.

J is TRBJ1-6 and V is TRBV2; TRBD1 is a possible D gene (6 bases). The CDR3 covers 14 residues. V was shortened by 7 bases and J by 4 bases, with 11 bases between the two germline ends. Germline V lookup: CDR1 SNHLY, CDR2 FYNNEI. The CDR3 sequence is CASKIGQYNSPLHF. The CDR3 DNA is TGTGCCAGCAAAATTGGACAGTATAATTCACCCCTCCACTTT.

The CDR3 sequence: CASRGDRRGYDQPQHF. For the CDR3, the DNA is TGTGCCAGTAGGGGGGACAGGAGGGGTTACGATCAGCCCCAGCATTTT. This chain uses TRBV19 with TRBJ1-5, with TRBD1 identical over 8 bases. V trimming: 6 bases; J trimming: 5 bases; junction bases outside the gene matches: 12. This CDR3 region has 16 residues. CDR1 is LNHDA and CDR2 is SQIVND in the germline V gene (reference sequence).

V usage is TRBV6-1 and J usage is TRBJ1-1, with a weak D call TRBD1 (6 bases). Trimming pared 1 base from V and 4 bases from J, leaving 10 bases between. Germline assignment: CDR1 MNHNS and CDR2 SASEGT. The CDR3 extends over 14 amino acids. The CDR3 sequence is CASSEDTGLTEAFF. The CDR3 DNA reads TGTGCCAGCAGTGAAGATACAGGGCTCACTGAAGCTTTCTTT.

The rearrangement joins TRBV15 to TRBJ2-3; 7 bases line up with TRBD2. After removal of 4 bases from V and 3 bases from J, the junction contained 10 bases not matched to a gene. Germline loops: CDR1 LNHNV, CDR2 YYDKDF (reference sequence). CDR3 length: 16 residues. The chain's CDR3 is CATSTSGLMVTDTQYF. CDR3 DNA sequence: TGTGCCACCAGCACCTCGGGACTAATGGTGACAGATACGCAGTATTTT.

The chain combines TRBV2 with TRBJ1-2; D possibly corresponds to TRBD1 (5 bases). The V and J ends lost 7 bases and 3 bases respectively, with 21 bases between them. This CDR3 has 16 residues. CDR1 is SNHLY, CDR2 FYNNEI, per germline. DNA for the CDR3: TGTGCCAGCACTTCGCCTCGAAGCGGGGGGTACTATGGCTACACCTTC. Amino acid sequence: CASTSPRSGGYYGYTF.